The sequence of this TCR beta chain was determined in a study of blood T cells in healthy people across ages. With 6 bases clipped from V and 4 bases from J, the junction kept 8 bases outside the gene matches. The CDR3 covers 15 residues. CDR1 MNHEY and CDR2 SMNVEV come from the germline V gene (reference sequence). Primed by a sample-barcoded 5' primer and a J-beta primer mix, a second PCR proceeded for about 7 to 11 cycles. TCRdb recomputed calls from the 5' RACE reads with MiXCR, one row per CDR3 protein. The profile covers 1.5 million or so distinct CDR3 sequences, with 42% appearing a single time and under 8% taken by the ten largest.

Sequencing was carried out using blood. The V call is TRBV27, the J call TRBJ1-5; the match to TRBD1 covers 8 bases. The TCR comes from a young woman in good health. The CDR3 sequence is CASRVGQGENQPQHF. The CDR3 DNA follows: TGTGCCAGCAGGGTCGGACAGGGCGAGAATCAGCCCCAGCATTTT.